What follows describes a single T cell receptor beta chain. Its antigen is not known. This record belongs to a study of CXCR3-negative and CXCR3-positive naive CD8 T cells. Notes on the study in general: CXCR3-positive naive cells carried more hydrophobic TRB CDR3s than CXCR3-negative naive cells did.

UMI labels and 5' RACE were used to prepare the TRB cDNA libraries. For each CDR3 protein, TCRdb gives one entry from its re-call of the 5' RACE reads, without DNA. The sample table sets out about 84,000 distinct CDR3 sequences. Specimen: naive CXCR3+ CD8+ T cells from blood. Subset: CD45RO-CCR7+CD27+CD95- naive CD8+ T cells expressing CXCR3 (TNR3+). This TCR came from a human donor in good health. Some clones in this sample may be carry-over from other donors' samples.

This chain's CDR3 is CASSYVSGPETQYF. The chain links TRBV6-6 to TRBJ2-5; TCRdb's D call of TRBD2 is untestable without DNA. The length of the CDR3 is 14 residues. Germline CDR1 MNHNY, CDR2 SVGAGI (reference sequence).